Presented here are 3 T cell receptor beta chains from one specimen sequenced in a study of blood T cell repertoires in COVID-19. Produced via immunoSEQ multiplex PCR; TCRdb's table is partial and in-frame only. The profile shows 150,000 to 200,000 clones, roughly 89% of them singletons. Sequencing was performed on peripheral blood. Receptors originate from a woman between 70 and 85 years old with COVID-19, enrolled during active disease.

The chain links TRBV7-2 to TRBJ2-7, with 11 positions matching TRBD2. With V trimmed by 4 bases and J by 6 bases, 8 bases remained unmatched. CDR3 length: 15 residues. The V gene's germline CDR1 is SGHTA and CDR2 FQGNSA. CDR3 residues: CASSSLAGGLGEQYF. CDR3 coding DNA: TGTGCCAGCAGCTCATTAGCGGGAGGGCTGGGCGAGCAGTACTTC.

This clone has only one observation. This chain connects TRBV27 to TRBJ1-2, with a weak D call TRBD1 (5 bases). The CDR3 is made up of 13 amino acids. Germline V CDR1 and CDR2: MNHEY, SMNVEV (reference sequence). Trimming shortened V by 5 bases and J by 8 bases, and 15 bases separated the two germline ends. CDR3 DNA sequence: TGTGCCAGCAGTGGGTCCGGGGGAAACGGCTACACCTTC. Its translation is CASSGSGGNGYTF.

This sequence joins TRBV10-3 and TRBJ1-2, with D possibly being TRBD1 (5 bases). The germline V gene encodes CDR1 ENHRY and CDR2 SYGVKD. The CDR3 totals 17 residues. Trimming took off 3 bases at V and 8 bases at J, with 25 bases between the two ends. CDR3 sequence (DNA): TGTGCCATCAGTGAAGTGGGATTGGGTGCGGGGACGTTCGGCTACACCTTC. Translating it yields CAISEVGLGAGTFGYTF.